The rows below give T cell receptor beta chains drawn from one sample of a study of PD-1 blockade in classical Hodgkin lymphoma. Clones were sequenced by immunoSEQ multiplex PCR, and TCRdb holds only the in-frame ones, with some missing. This table has about 24,000 clones, around 70% appearing once. Sequencing used peripheral blood mononuclear cells (PBMCs), obtained at baseline. The receptors were sampled from a human donor with classical Hodgkin lymphoma. CDR3s include the opening cysteine and the closing phenylalanine or tryptophan. The order of the fields is clone size, V gene, J gene, D gene, CDR3 DNA, CDR3 protein. A D gene is named only where the DNA matches it firmly. Clone size appears in some rows only: once, few, many, or a class for an expanded clone.

clone_size: .
v_call: TRBV4-2
j_call: TRBJ2-5
d_call: TRBD2
cdr3_nt: TGTGCCAGCAGCCATGGACTAGCGGGGGGGATTGGGGAAGAGACCCAGTACTTC
cdr3_aa: CASSHGLAGGIGEETQYF

clone_size: once
v_call: TRBV10-3
j_call: TRBJ1-2
d_call: TRBD1
cdr3_nt: TGTGCCATGGGGGACAGGGGGATTAACTATGGCTACACCTTC
cdr3_aa: CAMGDRGINYGYTF

clone_size: .
v_call: TRBV19
j_call: TRBJ1-1
d_call: .
cdr3_nt: TGTGCCAGTAGTATAGACGAACAGGTCTCGATGGGTGGCACTGAAGCTTTCTTT
cdr3_aa: CASSIDEQVSMGGTEAFF

clone_size: once
v_call: TRBV7-9
j_call: TRBJ2-7
d_call: .
cdr3_nt: TGTGCCAGCAGCCTTACAGGGGAGGCCTACGAGCAGTACTTC
cdr3_aa: CASSLTGEAYEQYF

clone_size: .
v_call: TRBV19
j_call: TRBJ2-2
d_call: TRBD2
cdr3_nt: TGTGCCAGTAGTATTAACGGTCGGCGGGGGGCAACCGGGGAGCTGTTTTTT
cdr3_aa: CASSINGRRGATGELFF

clone_size: .
v_call: TRBV9
j_call: TRBJ2-6
d_call: .
cdr3_nt: TGTGCCAGCAGCGTAGGGGGGCTGGCTGGGGCCAACGTCCTGACTTTC
cdr3_aa: CASSVGGLAGANVLTF

clone_size: .
v_call: TRBV5-6
j_call: TRBJ2-2
d_call: TRBD2
cdr3_nt: TGTGCCAGCAGCAACTTTGGGGGACTAAGCACCGGGGAGCTGTTTTTT
cdr3_aa: CASSNFGGLSTGELFF

clone_size: few
v_call: TRBV7-7
j_call: TRBJ1-1
d_call: .
cdr3_nt: TGTGCTAGCAGCCGCGAGGGGGGTACTGAAGCTTTCTTT
cdr3_aa: CASSREGGTEAFF

clone_size: .
v_call: TRBV14
j_call: TRBJ2-1
d_call: .
cdr3_nt: TGTGCCAGCAGCCAAGATCGCTATAGGCAAACGGGTGAGCAGTTCTTC
cdr3_aa: CASSQDRYRQTGEQFF

clone_size: medium-sized
v_call: TRBV2
j_call: TRBJ2-7
d_call: .
cdr3_nt: TGTGCCAGCAGTGAATACGAGCAGTACTTC
cdr3_aa: CASSEYEQYF

clone_size: .
v_call: TRBV10-2
j_call: TRBJ1-6
d_call: .
cdr3_nt: TGCGCCAGCTGGGCAGGGGATAATTCACCCCTCCACTTT
cdr3_aa: CASWAGDNSPLHF

clone_size: .
v_call: TRBV30
j_call: TRBJ2-7
d_call: TRBD1
cdr3_nt: TGTGCCTGGAGTGTAGGACAGGGCTACGAGCAGTACTTC
cdr3_aa: CAWSVGQGYEQYF

clone_size: .
v_call: TRBV30
j_call: TRBJ1-1
d_call: .
cdr3_nt: TGTGCCTGGAGGTTTTTCCCTGAAGCTTTCTTT
cdr3_aa: CAWRFFPEAFF

clone_size: .
v_call: TRBV5-3
j_call: TRBJ1-1
d_call: .
cdr3_nt: TGTGCCAGCAGCTTAAGGGGCACTGAAGCTTTCTTT
cdr3_aa: CASSLRGTEAFF

clone_size: few
v_call: TRBV7-9
j_call: TRBJ1-1
d_call: .
cdr3_nt: TGTGCCAGCAGCGAGACGTCAGGGGAGACTGAAGCTTTCTTT
cdr3_aa: CASSETSGETEAFF

clone_size: .
v_call: TRBV28
j_call: TRBJ1-2
d_call: .
cdr3_nt: TGTGCCAGCAGTTTACCAGGATACTATGGCTACACCTTC
cdr3_aa: CASSLPGYYGYTF

clone_size: .
v_call: TRBV28
j_call: TRBJ2-7
d_call: .
cdr3_nt: TGTGCCAGCAGTTTAAGGAACTCCTACGAGCAGTACTTC
cdr3_aa: CASSLRNSYEQYF

clone_size: .
v_call: TRBV27
j_call: TRBJ1-4
d_call: .
cdr3_nt: TGTGCCAGCAGTCGATCCGGGACCCCCTGGTACGAAAAACTGTTTTTT
cdr3_aa: CASSRSGTPWYEKLFF

clone_size: once
v_call: TRBV19
j_call: TRBJ2-7
d_call: .
cdr3_nt: TGTGCCAGTAGTATTGGTCTAGTCTGGGTCCTTCCCTACGAGCAGTACTTC
cdr3_aa: CASSIGLVWVLPYEQYF

clone_size: few
v_call: TRBV30
j_call: TRBJ1-1
d_call: .
cdr3_nt: TGTGCCTGGAGTCTGGGAGGTGAAGCTTTCTTT
cdr3_aa: CAWSLGGEAFF

clone_size: few
v_call: TRBV27
j_call: TRBJ2-5
d_call: TRBD2
cdr3_nt: TGTGCCAGCAGTCCGGGACTAGCGGGCCCGATACAAGAGACCCAGTACTTC
cdr3_aa: CASSPGLAGPIQETQYF

clone_size: few
v_call: TRBV5-4
j_call: TRBJ2-1
d_call: .
cdr3_nt: TGTGCCAGCAGCTTGAGGGCACTCACACTCTACAATGAGCAGTTCTTC
cdr3_aa: CASSLRALTLYNEQFF

clone_size: .
v_call: TRBV5-4
j_call: TRBJ2-7
d_call: .
cdr3_nt: TGTGCCAGCAGCCAGGGGGGGGACGAGCAGTACTTC
cdr3_aa: CASSQGGDEQYF

clone_size: .
v_call: TRBV11-2
j_call: TRBJ2-7
d_call: .
cdr3_nt: TGTGCCAGCAGCTTAGGGCGGGAGCAGTACTTC
cdr3_aa: CASSLGREQYF

clone_size: few
v_call: TRBV7-7
j_call: TRBJ1-1
d_call: .
cdr3_nt: TGTGCTAGCAGCCATAGTACGGCCACTGAAGCTTTCTTT
cdr3_aa: CASSHSTATEAFF

clone_size: few
v_call: TRBV5-1
j_call: TRBJ1-1
d_call: TRBD1
cdr3_nt: TGCGCCAGCATGAGGACAGGGGGCACTGAAGCTTTCTTT
cdr3_aa: CASMRTGGTEAFF

clone_size: few
v_call: TRBV19
j_call: TRBJ2-3
d_call: .
cdr3_nt: TGTGCCAGTAGAGCAAAGAGCACAGATACGCAGTATTTT
cdr3_aa: CASRAKSTDTQYF